This T cell receptor beta chain was documented in a study of blood T cell repertoires in COVID-19. Study details: T cells, B-cell-depleted T cells, or PBMCs supplied cDNA or gDNA.

The CDR3 length is 10 residues. Germline CDR1 DFQATT, CDR2 SNEGSKA (reference sequence). The V end lost 5 bases, the J end lost 5 bases, and 6 bases lay between the germline ends. The repertoire was sequenced with immunoSEQ multiplex PCR; TCRdb's copy has only in-frame clones and lacks some. This table has 95,000 to 150,000 clones, more than 70% appearing once. This receptor was obtained from a human donor in a cohort sampled during active COVID-19. Sequencing was done on a sample of peripheral blood. The V and J genes are TRBV20-1 and TRBJ2-5, with TRBD2 as a possible D gene (6 bases). The CDR3 region is CSAGGETQYF. CDR3 nucleotide sequence: TGCAGTGCTGGGGGGGAGACCCAGTACTTC.